This TCR beta chain was documented in a study of shared T cell receptors in the human thymus. Germline CDR1 is LNHDA and CDR2 is SQIVND (reference sequence). Unmatched junction bases numbered 5, after V lost 3 bases and J lost 6 bases. CDR3 length: 14 residues. This clone was recorded only once. Profiling relied on immunoSEQ multiplex PCR, and the TCRdb table lists in-frame clones only, not all of them. The data show 65,000 to 70,000 clones, about 95% seen once. This clonotype was obtained from a human donor. Sequencing was performed on thymocytes. The chain combines TRBV19 with TRBJ2-3, with 8 bases matching TRBD1. CDR3 protein: CASSIGRGQDTQYF. The CDR3 coding sequence is TGTGCCAGTAGTATTGGCAGGGGGCAGGATACGCAGTATTTT.